This T cell receptor (beta chain) comes out of a study of T cell changes during pregnancy in multiple sclerosis (dated 2019 in TCRdb). Study-wide context: The study looked at changes in the T cell repertoire across pregnancy in women with multiple sclerosis.

On this clone: The target of this receptor is not known. Base qualities are not provided; no much larger clone lies one nucleotide away.

The library was produced with the immunoSEQ multiplex PCR assay. This is the immuneACCESS table as TCRdb keeps it, with only in-frame sequences that have V and J called. A part of the clones is gone; compared with another copy, unresolved V genes explain less than half, and the rest is unexplained. The sample records about 40,000 clones, approximately 89% of which are singletons. The biggest ten clones account for over 4% of the sample. V and J are trimmed by 7 bases and 6 bases, and the gene matches miss 8 bases of the junction. Reading the germline V gene gives CDR1 MGHDK and CDR2 SYGVNS. Spanning cysteine to phenylalanine, the CDR3 consists of 15 amino acids. Of all the DNA, just the CDR3 is kept, 45 bases in frame from base 1.

The chain links TRBV25-1 with TRBJ2-2, with 10 middle bases fitting TRBD2. The sequence came from a female donor in good health, enrolled as a control in a pregnancy study. This specimen was peripheral blood, taken in the first trimester of pregnancy. The nucleotides are TGTGCCAGCAAGGGACTAGCGTCGGGCCCCGGGGAGCTGTTTTTT. This yields the protein CASKGLASGPGELFF.